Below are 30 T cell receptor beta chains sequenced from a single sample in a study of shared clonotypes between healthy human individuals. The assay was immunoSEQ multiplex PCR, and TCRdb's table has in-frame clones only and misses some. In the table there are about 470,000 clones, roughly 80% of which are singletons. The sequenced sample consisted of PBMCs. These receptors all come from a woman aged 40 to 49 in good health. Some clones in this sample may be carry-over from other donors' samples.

This CDR3 is CASSADLTDTQYF. CDR3 sequence (DNA): TGCGCCAGCAGCGCGGATCTCACAGATACGCAGTATTTT. The chain carries TRBV5-1 and TRBJ2-3; D remains unclear. V was pared by 4 bases and J by 2 bases, with 8 bases between. Germline CDR1 SGHRS, CDR2 YFSETQ. This CDR3 region has 13 residues.

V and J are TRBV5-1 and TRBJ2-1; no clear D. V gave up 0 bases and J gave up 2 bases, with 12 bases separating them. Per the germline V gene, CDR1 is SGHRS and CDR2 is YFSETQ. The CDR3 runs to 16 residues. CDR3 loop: CASSLGTHTPYNEQFF. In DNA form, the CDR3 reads TGCGCCAGCAGCTTGGGGACCCATACTCCCTACAATGAGCAGTTCTTC.

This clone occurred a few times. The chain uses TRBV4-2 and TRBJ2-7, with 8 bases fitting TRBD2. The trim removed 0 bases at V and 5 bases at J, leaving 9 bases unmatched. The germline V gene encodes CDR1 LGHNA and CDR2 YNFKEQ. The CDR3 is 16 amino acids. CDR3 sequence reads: CASSQDLGAGDHEQYF. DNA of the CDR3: TGTGCCAGCAGCCAAGATCTCGGAGCGGGAGACCACGAGCAGTACTTC.

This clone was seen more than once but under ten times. The CDR3 coding sequence is TGTGCCAGCAGCTTAGACGGGCCGGGGACTGAAGCTTTCTTT. This sequence encodes CASSLDGPGTEAFF. This sequence joins TRBV11-3 and TRBJ1-1; no clear D. Per germline, CDR1 SGHNT and CDR2 YENEEA. The CDR3 loop spans 14 amino acids. Trimming left V 0 bases short and J 5 bases short, with 10 bases between.

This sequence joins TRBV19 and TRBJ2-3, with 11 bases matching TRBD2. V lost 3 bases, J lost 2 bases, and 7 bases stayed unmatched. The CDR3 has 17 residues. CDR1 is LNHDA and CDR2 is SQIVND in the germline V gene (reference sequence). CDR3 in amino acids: CASSIGTSGGLTDTQYF. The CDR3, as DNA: TGTGCCAGTAGTATTGGGACTAGCGGAGGACTCACAGATACGCAGTATTTT.

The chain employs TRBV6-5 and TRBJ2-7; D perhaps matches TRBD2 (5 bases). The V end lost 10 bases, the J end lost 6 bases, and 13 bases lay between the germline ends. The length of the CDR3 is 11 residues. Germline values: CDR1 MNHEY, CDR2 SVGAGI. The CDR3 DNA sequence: TGTGCCACCACTAGATTGGGCGAGCAGTACTTC. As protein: CATTRLGEQYF.

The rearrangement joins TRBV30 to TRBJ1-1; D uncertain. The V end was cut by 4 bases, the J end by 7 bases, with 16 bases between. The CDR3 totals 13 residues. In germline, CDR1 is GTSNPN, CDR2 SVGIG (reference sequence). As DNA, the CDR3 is TGTGCCTGGACCAGGCGGAAGGACGGTGAAGCTTTCTTT. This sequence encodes CAWTRRKDGEAFF.

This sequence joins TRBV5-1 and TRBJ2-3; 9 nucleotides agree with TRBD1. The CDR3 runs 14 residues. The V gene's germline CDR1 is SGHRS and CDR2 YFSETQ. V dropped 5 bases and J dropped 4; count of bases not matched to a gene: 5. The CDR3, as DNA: TGCGCCAGCAGTTGGGACAGGGTCGCAGATACGCAGTATTTT. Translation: CASSWDRVADTQYF.

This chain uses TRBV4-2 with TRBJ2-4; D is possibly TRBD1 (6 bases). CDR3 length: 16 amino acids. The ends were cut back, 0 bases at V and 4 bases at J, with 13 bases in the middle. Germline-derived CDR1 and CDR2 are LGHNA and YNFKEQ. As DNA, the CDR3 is TGTGCCAGCAGCCAAGAGTGGGGGCGCTATAAAAACATTCAGTACTTC. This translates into CASSQEWGRYKNIQYF.

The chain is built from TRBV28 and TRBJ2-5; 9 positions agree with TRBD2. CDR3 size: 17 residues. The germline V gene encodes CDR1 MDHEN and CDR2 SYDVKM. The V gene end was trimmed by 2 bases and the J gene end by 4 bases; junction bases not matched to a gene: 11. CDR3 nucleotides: TGTGCCAGCAGTTTAAGTGCGGGAGGGCCGTTTGGAGAGACCCAGTACTTC. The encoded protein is CASSLSAGGPFGETQYF. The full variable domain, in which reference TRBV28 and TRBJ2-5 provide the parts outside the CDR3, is DVKVTQSSRYLVKRTGEKVFLECVQDMDHENMFWYRQDPGLGLRLIYFSYDVKMKEKGDIPEGYSVSREKKERFSLILESASTNQTSMYLCASSLSAGGPFGETQYFGPGTRLLVL.

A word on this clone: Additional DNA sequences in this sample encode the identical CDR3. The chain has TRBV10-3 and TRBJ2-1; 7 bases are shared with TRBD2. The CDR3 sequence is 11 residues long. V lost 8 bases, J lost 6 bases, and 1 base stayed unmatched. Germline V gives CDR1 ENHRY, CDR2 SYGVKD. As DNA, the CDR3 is TGTGCCATCGGCGGGGGCAATGAGCAGTTCTTC. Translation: CAIGGGNEQFF.

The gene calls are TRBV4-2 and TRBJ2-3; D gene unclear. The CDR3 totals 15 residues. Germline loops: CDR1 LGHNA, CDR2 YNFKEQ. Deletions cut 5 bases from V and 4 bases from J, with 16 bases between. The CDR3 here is CASSGRGRVPDTQYF. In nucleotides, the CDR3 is TGTGCCAGCAGCGGACGCGGAAGAGTCCCAGATACGCAGTATTTT.

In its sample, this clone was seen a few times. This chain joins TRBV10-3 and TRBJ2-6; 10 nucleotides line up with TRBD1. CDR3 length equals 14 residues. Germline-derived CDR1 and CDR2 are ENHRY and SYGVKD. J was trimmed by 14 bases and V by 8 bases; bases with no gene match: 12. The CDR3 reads CAIGGTGVLGLLTF. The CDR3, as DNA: TGTGCCATCGGCGGGACAGGGGTTTTGGGCCTCCTGACTTTC.

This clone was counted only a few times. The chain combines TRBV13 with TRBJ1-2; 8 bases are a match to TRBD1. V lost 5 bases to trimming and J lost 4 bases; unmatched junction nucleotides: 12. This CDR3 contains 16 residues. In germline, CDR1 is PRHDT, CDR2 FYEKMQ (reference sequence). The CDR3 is CASSGPGTGFSYGYTF. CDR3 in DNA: TGTGCCAGCAGCGGGCCCGGGACAGGATTTAGCTATGGCTACACCTTC.

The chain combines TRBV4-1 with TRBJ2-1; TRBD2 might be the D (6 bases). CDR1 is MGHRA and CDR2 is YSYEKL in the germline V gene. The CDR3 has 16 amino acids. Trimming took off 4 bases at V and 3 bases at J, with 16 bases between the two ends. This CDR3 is CASSPPSGRIYNEQFF. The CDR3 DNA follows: TGCGCCAGCAGCCCTCCCAGCGGGCGGATCTACAATGAGCAGTTCTTC.

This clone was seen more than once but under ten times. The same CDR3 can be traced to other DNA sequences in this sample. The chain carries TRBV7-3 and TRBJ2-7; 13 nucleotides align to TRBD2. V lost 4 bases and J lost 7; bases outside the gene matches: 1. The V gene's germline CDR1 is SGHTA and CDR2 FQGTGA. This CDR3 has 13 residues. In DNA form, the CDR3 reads TGTGCCAGCAGCTCGGGACTAGCGGGAGAGCAGTACTTC. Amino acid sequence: CASSSGLAGEQYF.

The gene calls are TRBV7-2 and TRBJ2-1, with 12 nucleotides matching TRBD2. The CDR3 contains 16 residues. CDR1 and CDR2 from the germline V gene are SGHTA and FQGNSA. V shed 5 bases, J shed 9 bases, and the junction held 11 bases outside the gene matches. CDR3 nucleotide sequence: TGTGCCAGCAGCCCCACCCTGGCTAGCGGGAGGGCTGAGCAGTTCTTC. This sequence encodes CASSPTLASGRAEQFF.

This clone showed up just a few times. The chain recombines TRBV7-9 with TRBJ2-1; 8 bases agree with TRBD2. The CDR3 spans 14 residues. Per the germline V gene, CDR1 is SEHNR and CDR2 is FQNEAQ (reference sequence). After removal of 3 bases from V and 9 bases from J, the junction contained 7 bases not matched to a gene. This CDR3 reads CASSFSGTLGEQFF. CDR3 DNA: TGTGCCAGCAGCTTTAGCGGGACCCTCGGTGAGCAGTTCTTC. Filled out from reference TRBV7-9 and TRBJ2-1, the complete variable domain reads DTGVSQNPRHKITKRGQNVTFRCDPISEHNRLYWYRQTLGQGPEFLTYFQNEAQLEKSRLLSDRFSAERPKGSFSTLEIQRTEQGDSAMYLCASSFSGTLGEQFFGPGTRLTVL.

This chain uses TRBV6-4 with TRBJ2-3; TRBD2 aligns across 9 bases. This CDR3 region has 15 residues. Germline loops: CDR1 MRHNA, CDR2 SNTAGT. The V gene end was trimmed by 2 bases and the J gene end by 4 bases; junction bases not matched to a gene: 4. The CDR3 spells CASSDEAGGADTQYF. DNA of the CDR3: TGTGCCAGCAGTGACGAGGCGGGAGGGGCAGATACGCAGTATTTT.

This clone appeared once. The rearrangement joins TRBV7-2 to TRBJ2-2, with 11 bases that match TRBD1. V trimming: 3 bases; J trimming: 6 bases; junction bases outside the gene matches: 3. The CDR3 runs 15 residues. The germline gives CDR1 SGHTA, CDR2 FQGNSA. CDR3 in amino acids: CASSLDRGRAGELFF. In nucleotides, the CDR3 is TGTGCCAGCAGCTTGGACAGGGGGCGCGCCGGGGAGCTGTTTTTT.

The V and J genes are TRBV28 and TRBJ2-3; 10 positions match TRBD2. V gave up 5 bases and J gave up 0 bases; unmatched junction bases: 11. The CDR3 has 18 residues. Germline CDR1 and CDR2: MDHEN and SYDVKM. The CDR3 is CASSPISGRARSTDTQYF. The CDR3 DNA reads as TGTGCCAGCAGTCCAATCAGCGGGAGGGCCCGTAGCACAGATACGCAGTATTTT.

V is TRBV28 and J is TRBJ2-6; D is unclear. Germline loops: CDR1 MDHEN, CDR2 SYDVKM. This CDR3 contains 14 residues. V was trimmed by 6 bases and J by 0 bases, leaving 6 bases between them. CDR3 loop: CASRSLSGANVLTF. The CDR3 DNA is TGTGCCAGCAGGTCCCTCTCTGGGGCCAACGTCCTGACTTTC.

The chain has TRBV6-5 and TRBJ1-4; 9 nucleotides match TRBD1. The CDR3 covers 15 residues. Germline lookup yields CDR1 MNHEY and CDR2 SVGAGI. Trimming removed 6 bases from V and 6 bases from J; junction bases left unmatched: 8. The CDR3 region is CASRAPGQGDEKLFF. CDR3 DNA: TGTGCCAGCAGGGCACCGGGACAGGGTGATGAAAAACTGTTTTTT.

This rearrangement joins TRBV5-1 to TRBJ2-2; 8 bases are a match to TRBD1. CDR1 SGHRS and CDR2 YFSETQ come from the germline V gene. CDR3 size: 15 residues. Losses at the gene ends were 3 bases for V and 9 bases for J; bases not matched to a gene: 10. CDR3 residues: CASSSDRGLRRELFF. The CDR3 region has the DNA TGCGCCAGCAGCTCAGACAGGGGTCTACGCCGGGAGCTGTTTTTT.

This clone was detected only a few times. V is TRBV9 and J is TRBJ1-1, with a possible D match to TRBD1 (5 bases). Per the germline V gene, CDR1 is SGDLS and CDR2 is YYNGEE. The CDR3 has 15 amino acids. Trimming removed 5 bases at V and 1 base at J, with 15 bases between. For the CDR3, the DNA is TGTGCCAGCAGTTTAGCAGGGACGGGGAACACTGAAGCTTTCTTT. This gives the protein CASSLAGTGNTEAFF.

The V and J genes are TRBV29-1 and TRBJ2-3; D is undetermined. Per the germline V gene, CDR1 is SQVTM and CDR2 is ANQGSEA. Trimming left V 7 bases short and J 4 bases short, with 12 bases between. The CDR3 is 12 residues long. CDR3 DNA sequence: TGCAGCGCGACATTTCGAGCAGATACGCAGTATTTT. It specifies CSATFRADTQYF.

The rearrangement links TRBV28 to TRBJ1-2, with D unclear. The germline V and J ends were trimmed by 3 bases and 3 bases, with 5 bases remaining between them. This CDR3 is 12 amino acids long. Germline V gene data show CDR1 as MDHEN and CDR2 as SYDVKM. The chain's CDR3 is CASSLVYYGYTF. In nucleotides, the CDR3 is TGTGCCAGCAGTTTGGTTTACTATGGCTACACCTTC.

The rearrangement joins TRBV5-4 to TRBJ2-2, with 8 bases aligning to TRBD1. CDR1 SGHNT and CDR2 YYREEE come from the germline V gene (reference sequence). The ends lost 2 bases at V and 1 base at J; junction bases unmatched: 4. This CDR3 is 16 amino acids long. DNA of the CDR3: TGTGCCAGCAGCTTTCCCGGGACAGGGAACACCGGGGAGCTGTTTTTT. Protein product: CASSFPGTGNTGELFF. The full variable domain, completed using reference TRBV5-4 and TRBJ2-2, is ETGVTQSPTHLIKTRGQQVTLRCSSQSGHNTVSWYQQALGQGPQFIFQYYREEENGRGNFPPRFSGLQFPNYSSELNVNALELDDSALYLCASSFPGTGNTGELFFGEGSRLTVL.

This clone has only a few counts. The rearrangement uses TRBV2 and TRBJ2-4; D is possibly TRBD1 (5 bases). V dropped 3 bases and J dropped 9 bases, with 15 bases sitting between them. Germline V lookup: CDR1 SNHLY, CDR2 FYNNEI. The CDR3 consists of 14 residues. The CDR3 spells CASSDRWEGVIQYF. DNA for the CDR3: TGTGCCAGCAGTGATCGGTGGGAAGGGGTCATTCAGTACTTC.

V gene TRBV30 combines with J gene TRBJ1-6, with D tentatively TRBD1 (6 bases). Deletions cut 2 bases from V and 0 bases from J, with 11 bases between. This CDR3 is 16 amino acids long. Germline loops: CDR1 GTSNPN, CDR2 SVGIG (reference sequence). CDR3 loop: CAWSRTANSYNSPLHF. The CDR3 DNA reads TGTGCCTGGAGTAGGACAGCCAACTCCTATAATTCACCCCTCCACTTT.